The T cell receptor (beta chain) under discussion was sequenced for a study of blood T cell repertoires in COVID-19. This CDR3 has 13 residues. CDR1 and CDR2 (germline): SEHNR, FQNEAQ (reference sequence). The trim removed 6 bases at V and 2 bases at J, leaving 1 base unmatched. Sequenced by immunoSEQ multiplex PCR; TCRdb stores in-frame clones only, minus some. This table holds about 190,000 clones, 84% found once. Source material: peripheral blood. The rearrangement uses TRBV7-9 and TRBJ2-5, with TRBD1 identical over 9 bases. This TCR derives from a man aged 25-45 years with active or convalescent COVID-19. The CDR3 loop is CASRGQGQETQYF. CDR3 in DNA: TGTGCCAGCAGGGGACAGGGTCAAGAGACCCAGTACTTC.